One and the same sample provided the 5 T cell receptor beta chains below, sequenced in a study of regulatory T cells in long-lasting Graves disease. The time point denotes: newly diagnosed GD, antithyroid drugs for less than 3 months. Extracted RNA from PBMCs served as the source of the TCR library. Libraries of TCR beta came from iRepertoire HTBI primers plus Arm-PCR of CDR3 regions. One entry per CDR3 protein, called by TCRdb with MiXCR from the multiplex PCR reads. The repertoire consists of 400,000 to 550,000 distinct CDR3 sequences, with 16% occurring once and the leading ten covering about 23%. These data are also associated with another study on T cells in Graves' hyperthyroidism and ophthalmopathy.

The sequencing here drew on peripheral blood mononuclear cells (PBMCs), taken at new diagnosis, from a patient treated with antithyroid drugs. The receptors were gathered from a woman in her late teens or twenties with Graves disease.

This clonotype has a count of ten or more. The chain combines TRBV20-1 with TRBJ2-1; 8 bases align to TRBD2. Germline V gives CDR1 DFQATT, CDR2 SNEGSKA (reference sequence). V lost 5 bases and J lost 0; bases outside the gene matches: 12. The CDR3 runs 17 residues. The CDR3 sequence is CSADTREGLGSYNEQFF. The CDR3 nucleotides read TGCAGTGCTGATACCCGGGAGGGCCTGGGCTCCTACAATGAGCAGTTCTTC.

In this sample, this clonotype turned up a few times. This rearrangement joins TRBV20-1 to TRBJ1-1; D gene unclear. This CDR3 is 14 amino acids long. The V and J ends lost 5 bases and 1 base respectively, with 14 bases between them. CDR1 DFQATT and CDR2 SNEGSKA come from the germline V gene (reference sequence). CDR3 nucleotide sequence: TGCAGTGCTTGCACCCCGGGGAGGAACACTGAAGCTTTCTTT. It specifies CSACTPGRNTEAFF.

The chain has TRBV2 and TRBJ2-1; 8 nucleotides agree with TRBD1. The CDR3 is made up of 15 amino acids. The germline V gene has CDR1 SNHLY and CDR2 FYNNEI. After removal of 8 bases from V and 4 bases from J, the junction contained 10 bases not matched to a gene. The CDR3 sequence: CASSLDRASYNEQFF. The CDR3 nucleotides are TGTGCCAGCTCACTGGACAGGGCCTCTTACAATGAGCAGTTCTTC.

The chain couples TRBV11-3 to TRBJ2-2; 7 bases match TRBD1. The CDR3 covers 14 residues. Germline lookup yields CDR1 SGHNT and CDR2 YENEEA. The V and J ends lost 3 bases and 5 bases, in that order; junction bases with no gene match: 3. The CDR3 loop is CASSLTGHTGELFF. The CDR3 DNA follows: TGTGCCAGCAGCTTGACAGGGCATACCGGGGAGCTGTTTTTT. Full variable domain (rest looked up from reference TRBV11-3 and TRBJ2-2): EAGVVQSPRYKIIEKKQPVAFWCNPISGHNTLYWYLQNLGQGPELLIRYENEEAVDDSQLPKDRFSAERLKGVDSTLKIQPAELGDSAVYLCASSLTGHTGELFFGEGSRLTVL.

On this clonotype: An end of the junction does not agree with germline; a read error may underlie this. The chain is built from TRBV30 and TRBJ1-2; possible D gene TRBD1, 5 bases. This CDR3 region has 11 residues. Germline loops: CDR1 GTSNPN, CDR2 SVGIG (reference sequence). The CDR3 sequence: CAWSVAGRLTF. Written as DNA, the CDR3 is TGTGCCTGGAGTGTTGCGGGACGTCTTACGTTC.